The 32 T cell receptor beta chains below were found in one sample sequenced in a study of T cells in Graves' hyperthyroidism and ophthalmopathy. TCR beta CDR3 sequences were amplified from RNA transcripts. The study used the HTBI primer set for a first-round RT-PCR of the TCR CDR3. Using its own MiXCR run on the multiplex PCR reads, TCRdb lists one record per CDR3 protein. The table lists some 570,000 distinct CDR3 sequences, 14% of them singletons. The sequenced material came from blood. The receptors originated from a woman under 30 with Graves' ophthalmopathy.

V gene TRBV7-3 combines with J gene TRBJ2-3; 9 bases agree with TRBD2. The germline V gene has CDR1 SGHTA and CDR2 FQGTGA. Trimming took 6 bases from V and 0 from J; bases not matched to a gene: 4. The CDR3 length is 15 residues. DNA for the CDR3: TGTGCCAGCAGAAAAACTAGCGGGAGCACAGATACGCAGTATTTT. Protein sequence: CASRKTSGSTDTQYF.

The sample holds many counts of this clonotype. Here the CDR3 DNA reads TGTGCCAGCAGCACAGGGGCCCAAGAGACCCAGTACTTC. The encoded protein is CASSTGAQETQYF. The chain uses TRBV7-9 and TRBJ2-5, with 7 bases identical to TRBD1. The ends lost 5 bases at V and 1 base at J; junction bases unmatched: 1. The germline V gene has CDR1 SEHNR and CDR2 FQNEAQ (reference sequence). CDR3 length equals 13 residues.

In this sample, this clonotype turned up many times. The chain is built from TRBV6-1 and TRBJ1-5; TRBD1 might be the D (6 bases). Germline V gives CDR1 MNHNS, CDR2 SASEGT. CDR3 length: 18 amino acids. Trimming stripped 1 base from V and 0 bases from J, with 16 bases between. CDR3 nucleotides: TGTGCCAGCAGTGAAGGTACAGGGAGACTTCGTAGCAATCAGCCCCAGCATTTT. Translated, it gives CASSEGTGRLRSNQPQHF.

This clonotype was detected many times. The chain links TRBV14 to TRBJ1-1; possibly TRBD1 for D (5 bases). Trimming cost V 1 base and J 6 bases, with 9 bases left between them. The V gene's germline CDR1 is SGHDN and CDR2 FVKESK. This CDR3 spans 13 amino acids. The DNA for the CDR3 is TGTGCCAGCAGCCAAGGATGGGGGTCTGAAGCTTTCTTT. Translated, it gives CASSQGWGSEAFF.

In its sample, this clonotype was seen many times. The CDR3 loop is CSAKRQTNTEAFF. Written as DNA, the CDR3 is TGCAGCGCTAAGAGACAGACGAACACTGAAGCTTTCTTT. The chain carries TRBV29-1 and TRBJ1-1, with TRBD1 as a possible D gene (5 bases). Germline-derived CDR1 and CDR2 are SQVTM and ANQGSEA. V dropped 7 bases and J dropped 1 base, with 13 bases sitting between them. This CDR3 has 13 residues.

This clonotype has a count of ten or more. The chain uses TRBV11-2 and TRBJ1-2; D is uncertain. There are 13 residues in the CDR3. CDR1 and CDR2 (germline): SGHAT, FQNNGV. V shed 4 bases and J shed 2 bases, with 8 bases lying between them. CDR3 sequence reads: CASSSDGNYGYTF. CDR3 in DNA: TGTGCCAGCAGCTCTGACGGGAACTATGGCTACACCTTC.

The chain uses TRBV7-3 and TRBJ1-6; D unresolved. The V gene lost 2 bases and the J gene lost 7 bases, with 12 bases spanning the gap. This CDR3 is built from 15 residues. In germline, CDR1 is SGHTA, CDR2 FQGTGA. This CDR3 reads CASSLDYRSNSPLHF. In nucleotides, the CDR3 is TGTGCCAGCAGCTTAGATTATCGAAGCAATTCACCCCTCCACTTT.

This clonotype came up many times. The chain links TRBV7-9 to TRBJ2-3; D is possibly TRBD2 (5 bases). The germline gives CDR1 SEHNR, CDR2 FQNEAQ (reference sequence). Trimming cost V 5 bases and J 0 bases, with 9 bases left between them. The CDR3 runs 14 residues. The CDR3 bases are TGTGCCAGCAGCAAAGCGGCTAGCACAGATACGCAGTATTTT. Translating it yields CASSKAASTDTQYF.

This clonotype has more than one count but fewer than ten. The CDR3: CAISSGNTIYF. CDR3 DNA sequence: TGTGCCATATCGTCGGGAAACACCATATATTTT. The rearrangement links TRBV30 to TRBJ1-3; unclear D gene. Trimming stripped 8 bases from V and 4 bases from J, with 9 bases between. Per germline, CDR1 GTSNPN and CDR2 SVGIG (reference sequence). The CDR3 has 11 amino acids.

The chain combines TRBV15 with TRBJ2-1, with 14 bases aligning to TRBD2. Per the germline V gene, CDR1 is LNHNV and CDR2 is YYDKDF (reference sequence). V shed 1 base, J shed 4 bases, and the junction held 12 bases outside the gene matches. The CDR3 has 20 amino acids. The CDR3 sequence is CATSRVFLGTSGSWYNEQFF. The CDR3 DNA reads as TGTGCCACCAGCAGAGTATTTCTTGGGACTAGCGGGAGTTGGTACAATGAGCAGTTCTTC.

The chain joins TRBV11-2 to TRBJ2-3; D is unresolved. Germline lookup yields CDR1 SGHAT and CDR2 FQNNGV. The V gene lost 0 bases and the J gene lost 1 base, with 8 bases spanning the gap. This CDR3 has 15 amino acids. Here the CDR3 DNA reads TGTGCCAGCAGCTTAGACTGGGAAGGCACAGATACGCAGTATTTT. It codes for CASSLDWEGTDTQYF.

CDR3 amino acids: CASSYVGYGYTF. The CDR3 bases are TGTGCCAGCAGTTACGTAGGATATGGCTACACCTTC. The rearrangement joins TRBV6-5 to TRBJ1-2; D unresolved. The CDR3 covers 12 residues. V was cut by 2 bases and J by 5 bases, with 6 bases left in between. The germline V gene has CDR1 MNHEY and CDR2 SVGAGI.

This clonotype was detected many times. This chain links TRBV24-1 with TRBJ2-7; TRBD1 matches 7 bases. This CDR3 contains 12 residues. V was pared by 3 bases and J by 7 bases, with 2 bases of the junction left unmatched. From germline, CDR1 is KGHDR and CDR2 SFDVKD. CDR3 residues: CATSDQDREQYF. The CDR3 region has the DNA TGTGCCACCAGTGATCAGGACAGGGAGCAGTACTTC.

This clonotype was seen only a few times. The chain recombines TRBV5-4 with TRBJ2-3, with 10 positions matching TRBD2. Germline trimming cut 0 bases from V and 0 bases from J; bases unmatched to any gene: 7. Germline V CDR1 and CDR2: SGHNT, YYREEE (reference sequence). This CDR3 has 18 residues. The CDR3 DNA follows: TGTGCCAGCAGCTTGGGGGTACTAGCGGGAAGGAGCACAGATACGCAGTATTTT. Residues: CASSLGVLAGRSTDTQYF.

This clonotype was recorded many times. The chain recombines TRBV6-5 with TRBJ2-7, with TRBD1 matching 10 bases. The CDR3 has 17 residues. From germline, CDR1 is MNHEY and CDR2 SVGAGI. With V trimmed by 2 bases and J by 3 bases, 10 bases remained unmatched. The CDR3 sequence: CASSYTALTGGDYEQYF. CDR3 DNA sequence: TGTGCCAGCAGTTACACCGCCTTGACAGGGGGCGACTACGAGCAGTACTTC.

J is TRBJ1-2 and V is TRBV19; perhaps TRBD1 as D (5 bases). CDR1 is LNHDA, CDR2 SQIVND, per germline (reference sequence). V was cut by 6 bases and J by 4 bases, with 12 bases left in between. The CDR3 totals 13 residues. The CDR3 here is CASRFKGTYGYTF. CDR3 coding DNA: TGTGCCAGTAGATTTAAGGGGACCTATGGCTACACCTTC. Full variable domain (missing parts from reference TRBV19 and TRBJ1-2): DGGITQSPKYLFRKEGQNVTLSCEQNLNHDAMYWYRQDPGQGLRLIYYSQIVNDFQKGDIAEGYSVSREKKESFPLTVTSAQKNPTAFYLCASRFKGTYGYTFGSGTRLTVV.

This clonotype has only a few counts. Written as DNA, the CDR3 is TGTGCCAGCAGAGAACAGGGTTATGAAAAACTGTTTTTT. It yields the protein CASREQGYEKLFF. The chain combines TRBV28 with TRBJ1-4; perhaps TRBD1 as D (6 bases). The V gene lost 6 bases and the J gene lost 6 bases, with 11 bases spanning the gap. From germline, CDR1 is MDHEN and CDR2 SYDVKM. The CDR3 covers 13 residues.

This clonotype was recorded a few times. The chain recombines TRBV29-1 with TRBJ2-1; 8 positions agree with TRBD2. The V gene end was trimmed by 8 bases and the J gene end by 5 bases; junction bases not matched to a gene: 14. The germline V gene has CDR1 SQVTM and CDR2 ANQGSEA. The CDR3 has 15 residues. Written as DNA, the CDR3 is TGCAGCTCGAGGAACCGACTAGCGAAGAACAATGAGCAGTTCTTC. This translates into CSSRNRLAKNNEQFF.

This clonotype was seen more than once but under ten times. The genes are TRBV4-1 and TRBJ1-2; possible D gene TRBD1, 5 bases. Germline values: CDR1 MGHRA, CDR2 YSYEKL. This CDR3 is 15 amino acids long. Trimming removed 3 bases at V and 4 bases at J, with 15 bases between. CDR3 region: CASSQPTTDTYGYTF. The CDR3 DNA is TGCGCCAGCAGCCAGCCGACGACAGATACCTATGGCTACACCTTC.

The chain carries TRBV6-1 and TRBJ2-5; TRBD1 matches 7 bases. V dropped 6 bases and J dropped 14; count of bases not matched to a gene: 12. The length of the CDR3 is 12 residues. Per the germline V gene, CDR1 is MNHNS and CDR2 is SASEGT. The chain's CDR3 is CASRPPGQIIYF. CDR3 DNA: TGTGCCAGCAGACCTCCGGGACAGATCATTTACTTC.

CDR3 nucleotide sequence: TGTGCCAGCAGTGCCGGTCCGGTCACCACAGATACGCAGTATTTT. Translated, it gives CASSAGPVTTDTQYF. This rearrangement joins TRBV25-1 to TRBJ2-3; no clear D. CDR3 length equals 15 residues. V was pared by 4 bases and J by 2 bases, with 13 bases between. Germline V gene data show CDR1 as MGHDK and CDR2 as SYGVNS. Full variable domain (missing parts from reference TRBV25-1 and TRBJ2-3): EADIYQTPRYLVIGTGKKITLECSQTMGHDKMYWYQQDPGMELHLIHYSYGVNSTEKGDLSSESTVSRIRTEHFPLTLESARPSHTSQYLCASSAGPVTTDTQYFGPGTRLTVL.

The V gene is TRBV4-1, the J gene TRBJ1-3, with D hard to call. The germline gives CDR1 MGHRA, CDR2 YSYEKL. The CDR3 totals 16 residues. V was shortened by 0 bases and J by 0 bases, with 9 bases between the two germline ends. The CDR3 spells CASSQEDLPSGNTIYF. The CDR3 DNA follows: TGCGCCAGCAGCCAAGAGGATCTTCCCTCTGGAAACACCATATATTTT.

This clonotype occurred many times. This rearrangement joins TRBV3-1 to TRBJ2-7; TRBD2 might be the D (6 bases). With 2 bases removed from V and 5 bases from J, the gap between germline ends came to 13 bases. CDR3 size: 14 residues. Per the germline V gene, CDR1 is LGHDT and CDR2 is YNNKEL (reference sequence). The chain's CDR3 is CASSQPQRGNEQYF. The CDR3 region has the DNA TGTGCCAGCAGCCAACCCCAACGGGGGAACGAGCAGTACTTC.

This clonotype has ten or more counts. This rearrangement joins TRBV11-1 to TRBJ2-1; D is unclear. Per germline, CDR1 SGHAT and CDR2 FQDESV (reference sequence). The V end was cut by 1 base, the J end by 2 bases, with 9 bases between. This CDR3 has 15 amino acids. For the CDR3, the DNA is TGTGCCAGCAGCTTAGACTACGGTCCCTACAATGAGCAGTTCTTC. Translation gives CASSLDYGPYNEQFF. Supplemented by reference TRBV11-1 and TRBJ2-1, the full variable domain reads EAEVAQSPRYKITEKSQAVAFWCDPISGHATLYWYRQILGQGPELLVQFQDESVVDDSQLPKDRFSAERLKGVDSTLKIQPAELGDSAMYLCASSLDYGPYNEQFFGPGTRLTVL.

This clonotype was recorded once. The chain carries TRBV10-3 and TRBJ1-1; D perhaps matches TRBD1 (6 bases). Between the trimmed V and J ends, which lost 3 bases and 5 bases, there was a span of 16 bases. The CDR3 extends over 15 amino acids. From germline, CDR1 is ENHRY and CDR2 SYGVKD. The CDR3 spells CAISEPGEGRTEAFF. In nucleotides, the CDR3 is TGTGCCATCAGTGAACCAGGGGAGGGTAGGACTGAAGCTTTCTTT.

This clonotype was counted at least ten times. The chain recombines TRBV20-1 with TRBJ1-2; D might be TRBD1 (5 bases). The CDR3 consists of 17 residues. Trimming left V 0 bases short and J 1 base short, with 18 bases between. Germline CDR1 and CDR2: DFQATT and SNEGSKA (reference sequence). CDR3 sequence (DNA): TGCAGTGCTAGAGAAGCAGGGCACGGACTTTATAACTATGGCTACACCTTC. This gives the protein CSAREAGHGLYNYGYTF.

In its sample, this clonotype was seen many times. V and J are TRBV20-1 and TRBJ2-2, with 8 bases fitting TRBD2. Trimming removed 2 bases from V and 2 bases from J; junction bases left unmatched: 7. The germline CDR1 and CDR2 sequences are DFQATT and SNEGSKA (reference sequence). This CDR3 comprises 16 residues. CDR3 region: CSARRILAGNTGELFF. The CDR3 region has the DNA TGCAGTGCTAGACGCATATTAGCGGGAAACACCGGGGAGCTGTTTTTT.

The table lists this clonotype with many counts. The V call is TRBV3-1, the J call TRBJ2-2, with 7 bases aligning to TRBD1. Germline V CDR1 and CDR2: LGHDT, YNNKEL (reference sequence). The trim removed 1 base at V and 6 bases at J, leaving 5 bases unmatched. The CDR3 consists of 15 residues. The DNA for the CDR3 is TGTGCCAGCAGCCAAGTTACAGGGGTCGCCGGGGAGCTGTTTTTT. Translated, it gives CASSQVTGVAGELFF. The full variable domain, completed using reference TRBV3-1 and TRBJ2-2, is DTAVSQTPKYLVTQMGNDKSIKCEQNLGHDTMYWYKQDSKKFLKIMFSYNNKELIINETVPNRFSPKSPDKAHLNLHINSLELGDSAVYFCASSQVTGVAGELFFGEGSRLTVL.

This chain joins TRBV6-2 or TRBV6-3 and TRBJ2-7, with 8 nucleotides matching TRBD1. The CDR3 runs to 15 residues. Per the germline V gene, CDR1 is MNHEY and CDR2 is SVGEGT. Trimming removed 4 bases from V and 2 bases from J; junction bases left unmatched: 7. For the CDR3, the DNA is TGTGCCAGCAGTTCTAGACAGGGGACCGCCTACGAGCAGTACTTC. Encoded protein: CASSSRQGTAYEQYF.

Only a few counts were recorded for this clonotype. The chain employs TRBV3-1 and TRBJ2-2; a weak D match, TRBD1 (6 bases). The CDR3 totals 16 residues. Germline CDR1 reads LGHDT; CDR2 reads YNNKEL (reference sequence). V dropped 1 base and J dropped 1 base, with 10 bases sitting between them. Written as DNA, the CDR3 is TGTGCCAGCAGCCAAGTAAGGGGACAGAACACCGGGGAGCTGTTTTTT. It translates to CASSQVRGQNTGELFF.

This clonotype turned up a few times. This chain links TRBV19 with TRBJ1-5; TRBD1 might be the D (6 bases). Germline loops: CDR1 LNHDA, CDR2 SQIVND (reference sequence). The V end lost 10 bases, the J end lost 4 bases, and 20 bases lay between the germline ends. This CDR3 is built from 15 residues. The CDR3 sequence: CATRDTRLGNQPQHF. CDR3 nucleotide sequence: TGTGCCACGCGGGACACCCGGTTAGGTAATCAGCCCCAGCATTTT.

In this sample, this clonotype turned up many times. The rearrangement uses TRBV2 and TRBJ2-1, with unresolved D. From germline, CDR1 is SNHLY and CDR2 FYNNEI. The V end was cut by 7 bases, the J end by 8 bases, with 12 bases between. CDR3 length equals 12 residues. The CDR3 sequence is CASNPLGDEQFF. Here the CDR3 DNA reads TGTGCCAGCAACCCATTAGGCGATGAGCAGTTCTTC.